The rows below give T cell receptor beta chains drawn from one sample of a study of molecular identifiers for immune sequencing clone quantification. TCRdb ran MiXCR on the PCR reads and lists one entry per CDR3 protein. The top ten hold roughly 0.8% of the sample, which has more than 250,000 distinct CDR3 sequences, around a fifth seen once. The source material was naive CD8+ T cells from blood, with Jurkat cell RNA spiked in. Receptors originate from a human donor in good health. Some libraries in this study had Jurkat cell RNA spiked in. Both conserved end residues are part of each CDR3.

TRBV9	14	TRBJ2-2	CASSVARGTGELFF
TRBV12-5	14	TRBJ1-5	CVYRDRGRCQPQHF
TRBV7-6	19	TRBJ2-5	CASSLDRLRAGGPQETQYF
TRBV2	14	TRBJ2-3	CASGPGQPTDTQYF
TRBV11-1	17	TRBJ2-7	CASSLSFRDRGLDEQYF
TRBV9	14	TRBJ2-3	CASSVDGRPDTQYF
TRBV6-2/TRBV6-3	16	TRBJ2-5	CASSYSKQGYSETQYF
TRBV29-1	16	TRBJ2-3	CSVEDPTRQGIHTQYF
TRBV12-5	14	TRBJ1-4	CASGLTGGREKLFF
TRBV11-3	15	TRBJ2-1	CASSHRLAGGDEQFF
TRBV6-2/TRBV6-3	16	TRBJ2-2	CASSYVSAVNTGELFF
TRBV30	15	TRBJ2-3	CAWSGTGASTDTQYF
TRBV19	13	TRBJ2-2	CATEPYDTGELFF
TRBV5-4	14	TRBJ2-5	CASSFKDLQETQYF
TRBV11-2	13	TRBJ2-3	CASTQGYTDTQYF
TRBV29-1	16	TRBJ2-3	CSVEDLLREGLDTQYF
TRBV10-3	16	TRBJ1-3	CAISGGPSSSGNTIYF
TRBV5-5	15	TRBJ1-5	CASSLGAPWDQPQHF
TRBV3-1	17	TRBJ1-4	CASSPPGQGVNNEKLFF
TRBV6-2/TRBV6-3	14	TRBJ2-7	CASSYGLEGYEQYF
TRBV27	22	TRBJ2-7	CASSLYPATGASGGHSSYEQYF
TRBV19	13	TRBJ1-6	CASSADRLSPLHF
TRBV4-3	17	TRBJ2-3	CASSQVSDSLQTDTQYF
TRBV19	13	TRBJ2-7	CASSVQFSYEQYF
TRBV29-1	24	TRBJ2-3	CSVEGGNGLAGGTSASPQTDTQYF
TRBV28	16	TRBJ2-3	CASSSLGGAITDTQYF
TRBV6-6	12	TRBJ2-7	CASSPTRDEQYF
TRBV4-3	16	TRBJ2-1	CASSRSGSSSYNEQFF
TRBV11-3	15	TRBJ2-1	CASQASGYSYNEQFF
TRBV4-3	16	TRBJ2-7	CASSQDNRGTSYEQYF
TRBV28	14	TRBJ1-1	CASGAGGGWTEAFF
TRBV15	14	TRBJ1-5	CATSRGTSNQPQHF
TRBV27	13	TRBJ1-1	CASSLSAGTEAFF
TRBV20-1	14	TRBJ2-7	CSATPRGRGYEQYF
TRBV19	12	TRBJ1-5	CASQSWSQPQHF
TRBV6-2/TRBV6-3	14	TRBJ1-4	CASHSGATNEKLFF
TRBV13	13	TRBJ2-7	CASSYGTAGEQYF
TRBV4-3	13	TRBJ2-3	CASSRSLADTQYF
TRBV6-2/TRBV6-3	15	TRBJ2-5	CATVVGLGIQETQYF
TRBV6-1	13	TRBJ2-1	CASKVDMYNEQFF
TRBV10-3	12	TRBJ1-5	CAISTGNQPQHF
TRBV7-9	14	TRBJ1-4	CASSLSRGPAKLFF
TRBV9	16	TRBJ2-1	CASSPLATLGYNELFF
TRBV25-1	14	TRBJ1-1	CASTPDRGFTEAFF
TRBV4-1	14	TRBJ1-1	CASSQSGASAEAFF
TRBV11-2	16	TRBJ1-5	CASSLGPPEPNQPQHF
TRBV7-9	14	TRBJ2-2	CASSPPRGSRGLFF
TRBV6-5	16	TRBJ2-3	CASSWLGGGATDTQYF
TRBV28	15	TRBJ2-4	CASSLRGPNKGIQYF
TRBV30	14	TRBJ2-7	CAWSVQGGPHEQYF
TRBV20-1	15	TRBJ2-4	CSARDTPAGAYIRYF
TRBV28	14	TRBJ1-1	CASKETGIPTEAFF